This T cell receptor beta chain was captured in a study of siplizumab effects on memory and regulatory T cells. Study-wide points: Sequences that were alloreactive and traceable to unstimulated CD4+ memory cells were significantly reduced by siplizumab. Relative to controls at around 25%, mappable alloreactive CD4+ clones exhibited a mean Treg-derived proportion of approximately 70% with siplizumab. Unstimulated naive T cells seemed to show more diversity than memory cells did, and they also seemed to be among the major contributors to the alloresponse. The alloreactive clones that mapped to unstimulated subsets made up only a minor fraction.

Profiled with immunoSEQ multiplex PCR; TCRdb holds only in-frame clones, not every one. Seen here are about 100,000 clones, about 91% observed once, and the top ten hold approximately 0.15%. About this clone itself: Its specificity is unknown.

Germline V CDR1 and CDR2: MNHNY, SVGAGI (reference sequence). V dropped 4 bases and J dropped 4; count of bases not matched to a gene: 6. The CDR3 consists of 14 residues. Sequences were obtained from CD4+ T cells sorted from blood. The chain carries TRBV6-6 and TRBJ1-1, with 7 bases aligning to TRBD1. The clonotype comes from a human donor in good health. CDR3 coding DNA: TGTGCCAGCAGTTCGACAGGGTTGAGCACTGAAGCTTTCTTT. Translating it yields CASSSTGLSTEAFF.